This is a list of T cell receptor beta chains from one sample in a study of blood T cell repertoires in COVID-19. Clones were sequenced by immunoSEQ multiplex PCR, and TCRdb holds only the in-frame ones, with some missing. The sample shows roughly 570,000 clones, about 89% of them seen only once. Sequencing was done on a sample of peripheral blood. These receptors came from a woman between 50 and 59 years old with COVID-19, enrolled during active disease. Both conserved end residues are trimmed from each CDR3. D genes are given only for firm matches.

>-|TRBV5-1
ASSFGTSNTGELF
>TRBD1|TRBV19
ASSTGQGPRYGYT
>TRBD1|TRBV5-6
ASSGGTADTIY
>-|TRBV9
ASSVDIRTESYT
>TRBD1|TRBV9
ASSTNRDSPLF
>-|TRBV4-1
ASREQSSGNTIY
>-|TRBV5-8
ASSSLQGNDEQF
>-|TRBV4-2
ASSQDGGGYGYT
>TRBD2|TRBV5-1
ASSVGLAGYEQY
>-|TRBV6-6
ASSAKGSVGNQPQH
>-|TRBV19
ASSIPANTGELF
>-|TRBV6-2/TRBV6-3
ASSTGRESPLH
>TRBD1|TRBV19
ASSIWDSDNQPQH
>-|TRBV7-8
ASSLTETVYEQY
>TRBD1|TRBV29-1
SFRTGTNTEAF
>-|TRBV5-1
ASSLVGNQPQH
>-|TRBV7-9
ASSLGGVGGYGYT
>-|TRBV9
ASSAYGDYEQY
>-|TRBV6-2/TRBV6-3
ASSRQVNTEAF
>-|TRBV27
ASSLSDPRSYEQY
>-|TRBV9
ASSISGGSSYNEQF
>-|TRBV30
AWNLNGGTGELF
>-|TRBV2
ASRQLRESNQPQH
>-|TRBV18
ASSPSGDEGYT
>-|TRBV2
ASSAGRRDNQPQH
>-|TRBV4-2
ASSQLTTQNTEAF
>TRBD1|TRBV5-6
ASSSRDREGNQPQH
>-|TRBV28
ASSPRAFGGELF
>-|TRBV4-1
ASSLTVYSNQPQH
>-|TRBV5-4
ASSSSLLSLSTDTQY
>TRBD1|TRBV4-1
ASSRSGGFSNYGYT
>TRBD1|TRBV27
ASKPDRDYGYT
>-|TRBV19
ASIDPRDTNTGELF
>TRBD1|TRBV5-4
ASSSGGQGNEQY
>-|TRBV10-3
AISKPGLRNTEAF
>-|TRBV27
ASSPGVGGAYGYT
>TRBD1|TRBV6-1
ASSIGTGTYGYT
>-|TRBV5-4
ASSWGRGELF
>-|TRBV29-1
SVAPRAVVDTQY
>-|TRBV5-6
ASSLYMAGGKLF
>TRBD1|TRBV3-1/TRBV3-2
ASSSGTGFYEQY
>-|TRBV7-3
ASSPRGGVNTGELF
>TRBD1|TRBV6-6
ASSYGTGDNEQF
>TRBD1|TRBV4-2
ASSQVGRQGNSPLH
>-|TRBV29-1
SVGAVGGALIEQF
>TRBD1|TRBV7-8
ASSLARTGGDYGYT
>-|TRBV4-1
ASSQRGSYNSPLH
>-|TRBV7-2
ASSLNRVYGYT
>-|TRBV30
AWSVHREQPQH
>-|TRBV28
ASSLPSGGTEAF